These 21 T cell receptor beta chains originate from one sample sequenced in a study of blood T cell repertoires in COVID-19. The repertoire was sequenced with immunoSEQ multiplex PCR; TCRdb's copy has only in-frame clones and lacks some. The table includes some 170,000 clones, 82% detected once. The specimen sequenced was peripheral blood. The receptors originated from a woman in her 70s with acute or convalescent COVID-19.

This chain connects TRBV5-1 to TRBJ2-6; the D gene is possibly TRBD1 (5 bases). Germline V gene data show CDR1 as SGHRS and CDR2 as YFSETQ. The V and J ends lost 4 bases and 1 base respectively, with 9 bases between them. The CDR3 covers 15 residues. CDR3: CASSPTVSGANVLTF. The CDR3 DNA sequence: TGCGCCAGCAGCCCGACAGTATCTGGGGCCAACGTCCTGACTTTC.

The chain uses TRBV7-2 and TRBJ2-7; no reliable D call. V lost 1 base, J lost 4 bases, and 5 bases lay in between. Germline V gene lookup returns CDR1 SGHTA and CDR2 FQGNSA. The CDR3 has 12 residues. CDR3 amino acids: CASSLDTYEQYF. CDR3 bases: TGTGCCAGCAGCTTAGACACATACGAGCAGTACTTC.

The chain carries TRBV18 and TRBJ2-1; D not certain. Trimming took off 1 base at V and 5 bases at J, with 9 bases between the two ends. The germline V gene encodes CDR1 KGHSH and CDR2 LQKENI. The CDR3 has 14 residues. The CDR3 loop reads CASSPLILDNEQFF. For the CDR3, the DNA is TGTGCCAGCTCACCACTAATTCTTGACAATGAGCAGTTCTTC. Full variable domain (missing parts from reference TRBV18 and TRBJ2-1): NAGVMQNPRHLVRRRGQEARLRCSPMKGHSHVYWYRQLPEEGLKFMVYLQKENIIDESGMPKERFSAEFPKEGPSILRIQQVVRGDSAAYFCASSPLILDNEQFFGPGTRLTVL.

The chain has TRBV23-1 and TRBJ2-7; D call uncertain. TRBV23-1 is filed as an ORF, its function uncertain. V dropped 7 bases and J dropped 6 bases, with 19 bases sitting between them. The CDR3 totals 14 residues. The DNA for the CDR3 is TGCGCCAGCACTCATACCCGGCTTACGGGCGAGCAGTACTTC. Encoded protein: CASTHTRLTGEQYF.

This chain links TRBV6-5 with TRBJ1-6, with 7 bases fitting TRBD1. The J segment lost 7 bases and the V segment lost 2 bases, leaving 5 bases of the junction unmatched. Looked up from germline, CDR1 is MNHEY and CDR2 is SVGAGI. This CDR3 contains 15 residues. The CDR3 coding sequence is TGTGCCAGCAGTTACGACAGGGAGAGAAATTCACCCCTCCACTTT. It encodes CASSYDRERNSPLHF.

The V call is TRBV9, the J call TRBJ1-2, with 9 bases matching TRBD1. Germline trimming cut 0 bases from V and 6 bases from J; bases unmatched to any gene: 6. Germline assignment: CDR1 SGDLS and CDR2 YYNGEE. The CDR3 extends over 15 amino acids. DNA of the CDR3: TGTGCCAGCAGCGTAGTGGACAGGGGCTGGGATGGCTACACCTTC. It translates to CASSVVDRGWDGYTF.

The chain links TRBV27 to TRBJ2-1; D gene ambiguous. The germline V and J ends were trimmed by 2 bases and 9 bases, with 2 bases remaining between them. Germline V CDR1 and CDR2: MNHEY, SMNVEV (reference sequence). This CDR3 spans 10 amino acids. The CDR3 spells CASSLLEQFF. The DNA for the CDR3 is TGTGCCAGCAGTTTACTTGAGCAGTTCTTC.

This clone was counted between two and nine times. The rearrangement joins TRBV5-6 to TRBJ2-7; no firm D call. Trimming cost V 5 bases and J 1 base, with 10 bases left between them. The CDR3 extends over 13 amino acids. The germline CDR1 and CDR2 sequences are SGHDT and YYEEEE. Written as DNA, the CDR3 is TGTGCCAGCAGTAAACTACCATCCTACGAGCAGTACTTC. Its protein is CASSKLPSYEQYF.

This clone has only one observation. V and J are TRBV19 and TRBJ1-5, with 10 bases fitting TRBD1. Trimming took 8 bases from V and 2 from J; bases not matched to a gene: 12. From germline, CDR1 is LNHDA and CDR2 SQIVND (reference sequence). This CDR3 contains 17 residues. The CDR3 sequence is CASRRGTGDRRNQPQHF. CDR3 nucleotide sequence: TGTGCCAGTCGAAGAGGGACAGGGGATAGACGCAATCAGCCCCAGCATTTT.

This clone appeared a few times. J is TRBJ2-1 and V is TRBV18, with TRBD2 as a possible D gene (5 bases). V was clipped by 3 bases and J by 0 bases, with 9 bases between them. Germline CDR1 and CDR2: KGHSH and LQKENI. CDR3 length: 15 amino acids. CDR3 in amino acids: CASSPIRDSYNEQFF. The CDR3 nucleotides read TGTGCCAGCTCACCGATCCGGGACTCCTACAATGAGCAGTTCTTC. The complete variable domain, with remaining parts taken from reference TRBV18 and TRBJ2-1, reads NAGVMQNPRHLVRRRGQEARLRCSPMKGHSHVYWYRQLPEEGLKFMVYLQKENIIDESGMPKERFSAEFPKEGPSILRIQQVVRGDSAAYFCASSPIRDSYNEQFFGPGTRLTVL.

Written as DNA, the CDR3 is TGTGCCAGCAGTTACTCAGTCCAGGGAAAGAACTATGGCTACACCTTC. Translation: CASSYSVQGKNYGYTF. V is TRBV6-5 and J is TRBJ1-2; D perhaps matches TRBD1 (5 bases). CDR1 is MNHEY and CDR2 is SVGAGI in the germline V gene. Trimming left V 0 bases short and J 2 bases short, with 13 bases between. This CDR3 is 16 amino acids long.

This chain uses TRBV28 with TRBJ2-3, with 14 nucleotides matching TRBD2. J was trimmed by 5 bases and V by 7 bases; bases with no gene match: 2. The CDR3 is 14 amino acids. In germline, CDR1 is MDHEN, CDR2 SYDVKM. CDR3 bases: TGTGCCAGCACGACTAGCGGGGGGGGAGATACGCAGTATTTT. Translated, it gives CASTTSGGGDTQYF.

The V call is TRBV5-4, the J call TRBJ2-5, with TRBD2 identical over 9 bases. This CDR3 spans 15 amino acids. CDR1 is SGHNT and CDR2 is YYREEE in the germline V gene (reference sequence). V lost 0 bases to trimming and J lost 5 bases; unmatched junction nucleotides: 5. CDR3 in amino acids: CASSLGGGAFETQYF. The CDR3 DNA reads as TGTGCCAGCAGCTTGGGCGGGGGGGCTTTTGAGACCCAGTACTTC.

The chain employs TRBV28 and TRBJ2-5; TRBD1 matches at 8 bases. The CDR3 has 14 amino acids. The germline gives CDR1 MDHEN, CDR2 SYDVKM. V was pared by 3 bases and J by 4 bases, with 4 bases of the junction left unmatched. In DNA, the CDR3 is TGTGCCAGCAGTTTGCTAACAGGGGGAGAGACCCAGTACTTC. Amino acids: CASSLLTGGETQYF.

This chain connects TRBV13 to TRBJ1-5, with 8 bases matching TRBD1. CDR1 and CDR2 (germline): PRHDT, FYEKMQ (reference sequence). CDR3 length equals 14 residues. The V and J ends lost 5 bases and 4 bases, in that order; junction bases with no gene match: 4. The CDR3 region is CASSLQGENQPQHF. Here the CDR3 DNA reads TGTGCCAGCAGCCTACAGGGGGAGAATCAGCCCCAGCATTTT.

The CDR3 is CATSIKRRQGLSTNEKLFF. DNA of the CDR3: TGTGCCACCAGCATAAAGAGGAGACAGGGCCTGTCTACTAATGAAAAACTGTTTTTT. The V call is TRBV15, the J call TRBJ1-4; 7 positions match TRBD1. CDR1 and CDR2 (germline): LNHNV, YYDKDF (reference sequence). The CDR3 extends over 19 amino acids. Unmatched junction bases numbered 16, after V lost 4 bases and J lost 2 bases. Full variable domain (remainder filled in from reference TRBV15 and TRBJ1-4): DAMVIQNPRYQVTQFGKPVTLSCSQTLNHNVMYWYQQKSSQAPKLLFHYYDKDFNNEADTPDNFQSRRPNTSFCFLDIRSPGLGDTAMYLCATSIKRRQGLSTNEKLFFGSGTQLSVL.

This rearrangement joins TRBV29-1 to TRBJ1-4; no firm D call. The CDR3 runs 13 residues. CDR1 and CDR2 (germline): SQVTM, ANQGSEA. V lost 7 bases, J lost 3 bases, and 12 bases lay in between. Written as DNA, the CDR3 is TGCAGCGCCAACACAGTGTCTAATGAAAAACTGTTTTTT. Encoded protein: CSANTVSNEKLFF.

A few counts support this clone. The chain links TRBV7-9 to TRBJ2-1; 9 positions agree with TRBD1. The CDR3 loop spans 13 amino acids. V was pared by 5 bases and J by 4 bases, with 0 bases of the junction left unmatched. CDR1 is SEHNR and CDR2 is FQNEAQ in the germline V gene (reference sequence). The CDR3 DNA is TGTGCCAGCAGCGGGACAGGGTACAATGAGCAGTTCTTC. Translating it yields CASSGTGYNEQFF.

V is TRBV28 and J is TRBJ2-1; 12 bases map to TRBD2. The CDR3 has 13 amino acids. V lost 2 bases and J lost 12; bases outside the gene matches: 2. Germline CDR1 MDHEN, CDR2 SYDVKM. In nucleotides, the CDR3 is TGTGCCAGCAGTTTACGACTAGCGGGAGTGCAGTTCTTC. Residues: CASSLRLAGVQFF.

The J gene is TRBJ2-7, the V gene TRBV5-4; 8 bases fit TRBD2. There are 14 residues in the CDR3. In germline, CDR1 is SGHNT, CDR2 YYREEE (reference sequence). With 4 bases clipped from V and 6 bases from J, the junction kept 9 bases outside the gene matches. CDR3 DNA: TGTGCCAGCAGCCCCGGGAGGGCCAGAGTCGAGCAGTACTTC. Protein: CASSPGRARVEQYF. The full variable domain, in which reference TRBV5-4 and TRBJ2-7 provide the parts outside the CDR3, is ETGVTQSPTHLIKTRGQQVTLRCSSQSGHNTVSWYQQALGQGPQFIFQYYREEENGRGNFPPRFSGLQFPNYSSELNVNALELDDSALYLCASSPGRARVEQYFGPGTRLTVT.

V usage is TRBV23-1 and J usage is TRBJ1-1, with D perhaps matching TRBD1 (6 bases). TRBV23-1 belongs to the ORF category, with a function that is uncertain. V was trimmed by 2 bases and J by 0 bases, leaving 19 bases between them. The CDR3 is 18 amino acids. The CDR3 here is CASSQTRPRTAVNTEAFF. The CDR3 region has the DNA TGCGCCAGCAGTCAAACCAGACCACGGACAGCAGTGAACACTGAAGCTTTCTTT.